This entry lists 27 T cell receptor beta chains sequenced from one sample in a study of T cell clones after liver transplantation (dated by TCRdb to the late 2010s). Receptors were amplified or captured by the immunoSEQ multiplex PCR assay. This is the immuneACCESS table as TCRdb keeps it, with only in-frame sequences that have V and J called. A part of the clones is gone; compared with another copy, unresolved V genes explain less than half, and the rest is unexplained. In all, the sample holds 85,000 to 110,000 clones, and around 80% of those were seen once. Of the sample, roughly 3.1% is held by the ten largest clones. The source material was CD4+ T cells from blood, sampled approximately 45 months after liver transplant. The receptor source for this set is a human patient who received a liver transplant. The graft donor may be the source of some T cells after a transplant.

The chain links TRBV6-1 to TRBJ2-1; 8 bases map to TRBD1. Germline lookup yields CDR1 MNHNS and CDR2 SASEGT. The CDR3 covers 15 residues. Trimming cost V 3 bases and J 9 bases; bases outside gene matches: 10. The CDR3 DNA reads as TGTGCCAGCAGTGAGCAGGGGGCGCGAACCTTTGAGCAGTTCTTC. Protein sequence: CASSEQGARTFEQFF.

The chain uses TRBV6-6 and TRBJ1-4; 7 nucleotides match TRBD1. The germline V gene encodes CDR1 MNHNY and CDR2 SVGAGI (reference sequence). This CDR3 is built from 14 residues. The V gene end was trimmed by 5 bases and the J gene end by 5 bases; junction bases not matched to a gene: 5. CDR3 coding DNA: TGTGCCAGCAGTCGACAGGGAAAGAATGAAAAACTGTTTTTT. Amino acid sequence: CASSRQGKNEKLFF.

This chain links TRBV4-2 with TRBJ1-1; 8 bases line up with TRBD1. CDR3 size: 15 residues. Looked up from germline, CDR1 is LGHNA and CDR2 is YNFKEQ. V gave up 4 bases and J gave up 4 bases; unmatched junction bases: 8. The DNA for the CDR3 is TGTGCCAGCAGCCCGACAGGGGCGCTTGGCACTGAAGCTTTCTTT. Translated: CASSPTGALGTEAFF.

The rearrangement joins TRBV5-1 to TRBJ2-1; D remains ambiguous. There are 13 residues in the CDR3. V was trimmed by 0 bases and J by 3 bases, leaving 4 bases between them. CDR1 is SGHRS and CDR2 is YFSETQ in the germline V gene. In nucleotides, the CDR3 is TGCGCCAGCAGCTTGGGGGGCTACAATGAGCAGTTCTTC. This codes for CASSLGGYNEQFF.

This rearrangement joins TRBV18 to TRBJ1-6, with unresolved D. The CDR3 has 14 residues. Germline CDR1 KGHSH, CDR2 LQKENI. The ends were cut back, 3 bases at V and 10 bases at J, with 13 bases in the middle. CDR3 loop: CASSPVEVRSPLHF. The CDR3 bases are TGTGCCAGCTCACCCGTTGAGGTGCGGTCACCCCTCCACTTT.

The count of this clone is one. One base away lies a much larger clone, so this may be a sequencing read error. This same CDR3 is encoded by further DNA sequences in the sample. This chain connects TRBV5-1 to TRBJ2-2; maybe TRBD2 (5 bases). Per germline, CDR1 SGHRS and CDR2 YFSETQ. The CDR3 consists of 14 residues. DNA of the CDR3: TGCGCCAGCAGCTTGGGCTCGTTCTCCGGGGAACTGTTTTTT. It yields the protein CASSLGSFSGELFF.

The chain is built from TRBV5-1 and TRBJ2-6, with D tentatively TRBD1 or TRBD2 (6 bases each). CDR1 SGHRS and CDR2 YFSETQ come from the germline V gene. V shed 4 bases and J shed 0 bases, with 20 bases lying between them. This CDR3 is built from 19 residues. CDR3 nucleotides: TGCGCCAGCAGCCGAGGGGGGCAGGAGCCGCTCTCTGGGGCCAACGTCCTGACTTTC. It yields the protein CASSRGGQEPLSGANVLTF.

CDR3 sequence reads: CASSRTGTGNQPQHF. CDR3 in DNA: TGTGCCAGCAGCCGAACCGGGACAGGCAATCAGCCCCAGCATTTT. J is TRBJ1-5 and V is TRBV6-5, with 7 bases matching TRBD1. The length of the CDR3 is 15 residues. J was trimmed by 2 bases and V by 6 bases; bases with no gene match: 7. Germline V gives CDR1 MNHEY, CDR2 SVGAGI.

The rearrangement uses TRBV29-1 and TRBJ2-7; the D is unclear. The CDR3 loop spans 11 amino acids. Germline-derived CDR1 and CDR2 are SQVTM and ANQGSEA. Trimming left V 4 bases short and J 1 base short, with 5 bases between. The CDR3, as DNA: TGCAGCGTTGGCCCGTCCTACGAGCAGTACTTC. It encodes CSVGPSYEQYF.

This sequence joins TRBV9 and TRBJ2-1, with no clear D. The V gene's germline CDR1 is SGDLS and CDR2 YYNGEE. V was clipped by 2 bases and J by 6 bases, with 18 bases between them. The CDR3 has 16 amino acids. The CDR3 here is CASSVSLGTSVNEQFF. The CDR3 nucleotides are TGTGCCAGCAGCGTGTCCCTTGGCACCTCCGTCAATGAGCAGTTCTTC.

J is TRBJ1-4 and V is TRBV7-2; TRBD1 is a possible D gene (6 bases). Per the germline V gene, CDR1 is SGHTA and CDR2 is FQGNSA. The CDR3 sequence is 13 residues long. V shed 1 base and J shed 7 bases, with 7 bases lying between them. As DNA, the CDR3 is TGTGCCAGCAGCTTAGACAGGGTTGAAAAACTGTTTTTT. It translates to CASSLDRVEKLFF. Supplemented by reference TRBV7-2 and TRBJ1-4, the full variable domain reads GAGVSQSPSNKVTEKGKDVELRCDPISGHTALYWYRQSLGQGLEFLIYFQGNSAPDKSGLPSDRFSAERTGGSVSTLTIQRTQQEDSAVYLCASSLDRVEKLFFGSGTQLSVL.

The V gene is TRBV5-1, the J gene TRBJ2-5; a possible D gene is TRBD2 (5 bases). The DNA end is more similar to TRBJ2-7, so the J call may be wrong. Germline V lookup: CDR1 SGHRS, CDR2 YFSETQ. This CDR3 contains 14 residues. As DNA, the CDR3 is TGCGCCAGCACCGAGACTGGAGGTTTATACGAGCAGTACTTC. This gives the protein CASTETGGLYEQYF.

This clone was detected once. The chain couples TRBV7-3 to TRBJ1-6; 7 nucleotides line up with TRBD1. Germline V gene sequence: CDR1 SGHTA, CDR2 FQGTGA. Trimming cost V 5 bases and J 5 bases; bases outside gene matches: 3. This CDR3 has 14 residues. This CDR3 is CASSPGQHNSPLHF. In DNA form, the CDR3 reads TGTGCCAGCAGCCCGGGACAGCATAATTCACCCCTCCACTTT.

This rearrangement joins TRBV7-2 to TRBJ2-3; D unresolved. Germline V CDR1 and CDR2: SGHTA, FQGNSA. V lost 1 base to trimming and J lost 2 bases, with 10 bases between them. This CDR3 region has 15 residues. This chain's CDR3 is CASSLVWDDTDTQYF. DNA of the CDR3: TGTGCCAGCAGCTTAGTGTGGGATGACACAGATACGCAGTATTTT.

The chain couples TRBV28 to TRBJ2-3; perhaps TRBD1 as D (6 bases). The CDR3 runs to 15 residues. CDR1 and CDR2 from the germline V gene are MDHEN and SYDVKM. V was pared by 6 bases and J by 2 bases, with 15 bases between. The DNA for the CDR3 is TGTGCCAGCAGAACGGACAGAGGCTCCACAGATACGCAGTATTTT. Protein product: CASRTDRGSTDTQYF.

The chain recombines TRBV7-3 with TRBJ2-3; D unresolved. V was cut by 3 bases and J by 1 base, with 11 bases left in between. Germline V lookup: CDR1 SGHTA, CDR2 FQGTGA. The CDR3 sequence is 15 residues long. CDR3 nucleotides: TGTGCCAGCAGCTTGAGGATTACGGGCACAGATACGCAGTATTTT. Translation gives CASSLRITGTDTQYF.

The V gene is TRBV6-6, the J gene TRBJ1-5; 8 bases match TRBD1. The ends lost 11 bases at V and 2 bases at J; junction bases unmatched: 11. CDR1 is MNHNY, CDR2 SVGAGI, per germline (reference sequence). The length of the CDR3 is 15 residues. This CDR3 reads CAHSDRGEGNQPQHF. CDR3 bases: TGTGCCCATAGTGACAGGGGTGAGGGCAATCAGCCCCAGCATTTT.

V and J are TRBV19 and TRBJ1-2; 7 bases are a match to TRBD1. There are 15 residues in the CDR3. CDR1 is LNHDA and CDR2 is SQIVND in the germline V gene (reference sequence). J was trimmed by 0 bases and V by 6 bases; bases with no gene match: 7. As DNA, the CDR3 is TGTGCCAGTAGGCGACAGGGAGCTGCTAACTATGGCTACACCTTC. It translates to CASRRQGAANYGYTF.

The count of this clone is one. The chain joins TRBV5-1 to TRBJ2-1, with TRBD1 matching over 10 bases. The junction had 9 bases not matched to a gene; V was cut back by 4 bases and J by 8 bases. CDR1 is SGHRS, CDR2 YFSETQ, per germline. The CDR3 sequence is 15 residues long. In DNA form, the CDR3 reads TGCGCCAGCAGCCCCGACAGGGGGCTTCAGTATGAGCAGTTCTTC. Its protein is CASSPDRGLQYEQFF.

The chain carries TRBV27 and TRBJ1-4, with 7 bases that match TRBD1. In germline, CDR1 is MNHEY, CDR2 SMNVEV (reference sequence). The CDR3 runs 15 residues. The V gene end was trimmed by 7 bases and the J gene end by 4 bases; junction bases not matched to a gene: 9. In DNA, the CDR3 is TGTGCCAGCAACGAAGGGACAGCTTTTAATGAAAAACTGTTTTTT. This sequence encodes CASNEGTAFNEKLFF. The whole variable domain, remainder taken from reference TRBV27 and TRBJ1-4, is EAQVTQNPRYLITVTGKKLTVTCSQNMNHEYMSWYRQDPGLGLRQIYYSMNVEVTDKGDVPEGYKVSRKEKRNFPLILESPSPNQTSLYFCASNEGTAFNEKLFFGSGTQLSVL.

V is TRBV11-1 and J is TRBJ1-2; D gene unclear. The CDR3 covers 14 residues. Germline CDR1 SGHAT, CDR2 FQDESV (reference sequence). V lost 4 bases to trimming and J lost 6 bases, with 15 bases between them. The CDR3 nucleotides are TGTGCCAGCAGCTCAGACCGGGTAGGACATGGCTACACCTTC. Translated, it gives CASSSDRVGHGYTF.

The genes are TRBV6-5 and TRBJ1-6; no reliable D call. CDR1 and CDR2 (germline): MNHEY, SVGAGI. There are 13 residues in the CDR3. With 5 bases removed from V and 7 bases from J, the gap between germline ends came to 9 bases. Here the CDR3 reads CASSIWSNSPLHF. The CDR3 nucleotides read TGTGCCAGCAGTATTTGGAGCAATTCACCCCTCCACTTT.

V is TRBV6-4 and J is TRBJ1-5, with D possibly being TRBD1 (6 bases). V dropped 3 bases and J dropped 5 bases, with 17 bases sitting between them. The CDR3 has 16 residues. The germline gives CDR1 MRHNA, CDR2 SNTAGT. In DNA, the CDR3 is TGTGCCAGCAGTGATTTACGGACAGCCGCCCATCAGCCCCAGCATTTT. Residues: CASSDLRTAAHQPQHF.

The chain uses TRBV6-5 and TRBJ1-2, with D perhaps TRBD1 (5 bases). This CDR3 spans 14 amino acids. Germline assignment: CDR1 MNHEY and CDR2 SVGAGI. The V end was cut by 5 bases, the J end by 6 bases, with 16 bases between. CDR3 protein: CASSPGTLKNGYTF. CDR3 sequence (DNA): TGTGCCAGCAGTCCCGGGACCTTGAAGAATGGCTACACCTTC.

This chain uses TRBV28 with TRBJ2-1; possible D gene TRBD2, 5 bases. The germline V gene encodes CDR1 MDHEN and CDR2 SYDVKM. The CDR3 is 13 residues long. V dropped 8 bases and J dropped 8 bases, with 16 bases sitting between them. In nucleotides, the CDR3 is TGTGCCAGCGGATCGGGAAGCGACTATGAGCAGTTCTTC. It encodes CASGSGSDYEQFF.

This clone was detected a few times. The chain carries TRBV27 and TRBJ1-2; TRBD1 is a possible D gene (6 bases). Deletions cut 2 bases from V and 8 bases from J, with 9 bases between. Germline lookup yields CDR1 MNHEY and CDR2 SMNVEV (reference sequence). This CDR3 comprises 12 residues. The CDR3, as DNA: TGTGCCAGCAGTTTAAAGGGGGAGGGCTACACCTTC. This translates into CASSLKGEGYTF.

J is TRBJ2-7 and V is TRBV7-9, with TRBD2 identical over 10 bases. The CDR3 is 16 amino acids. Germline CDR1 SEHNR, CDR2 FQNEAQ (reference sequence). J gave up 3 bases and V 5 bases, and 10 bases lay outside the gene matches. The CDR3 spells CASSTLGLAVNYEQYF. DNA for the CDR3: TGTGCCAGCAGCACCCTCGGACTAGCGGTTAACTACGAGCAGTACTTC.